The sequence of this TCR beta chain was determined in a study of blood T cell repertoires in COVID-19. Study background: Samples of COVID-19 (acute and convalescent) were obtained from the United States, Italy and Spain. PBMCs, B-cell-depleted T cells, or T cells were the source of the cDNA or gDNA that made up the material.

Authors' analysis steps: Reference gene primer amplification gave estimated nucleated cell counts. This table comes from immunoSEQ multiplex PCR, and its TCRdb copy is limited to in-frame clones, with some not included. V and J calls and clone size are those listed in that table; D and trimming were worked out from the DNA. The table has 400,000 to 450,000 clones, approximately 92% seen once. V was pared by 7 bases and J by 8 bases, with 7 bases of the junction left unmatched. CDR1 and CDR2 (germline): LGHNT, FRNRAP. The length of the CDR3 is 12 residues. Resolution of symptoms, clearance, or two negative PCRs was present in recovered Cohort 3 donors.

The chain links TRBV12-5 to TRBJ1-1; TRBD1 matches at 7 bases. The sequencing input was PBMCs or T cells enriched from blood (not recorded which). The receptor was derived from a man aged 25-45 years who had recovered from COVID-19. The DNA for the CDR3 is TGTGCTAGTGCCCCCAAGGACAGGGAAGCTTTCTTT. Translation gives CASAPKDREAFF. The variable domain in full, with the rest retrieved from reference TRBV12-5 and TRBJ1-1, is DARVTQTPRHKVTEMGQEVTMRCQPILGHNTVFWYRQTMMQGLELLAYFRNRAPLDDSGMPKDRFSAEMPDATLATLKIQPSEPRDSAVYFCASAPKDREAFFGQGTRLTVV.